One TCR beta chain is described in this entry. The data are from a study of cytomegalovirus exposure and HLA in healthy donors. Both 60 Vbeta primers and 13 Jbeta primers went into the PCR. Sequencing used immunoSEQ multiplex PCR; TCRdb keeps in-frame clones, though not all of them. The ten most abundant clones cover 1.5% to 2% of a sample with 100,000 to 150,000 clones. The source is a man in his late teens or twenties in good health and CMV-seronegative. The sequencing sample was made of PBMCs.

The CDR3 coding sequence is TGTGCCACCAGCAGAGACTCGGGACTAGCGGGAGGGCCGGGTAATGAGCAGTTCTTC. Protein product: CATSRDSGLAGGPGNEQFF. The chain links TRBV15 to TRBJ2-1; 16 nucleotides line up with TRBD2. V lost 0 bases, J lost 7 bases, and 9 bases stayed unmatched. Per the germline V gene, CDR1 is LNHNV and CDR2 is YYDKDF (reference sequence). The CDR3 is made up of 19 amino acids.